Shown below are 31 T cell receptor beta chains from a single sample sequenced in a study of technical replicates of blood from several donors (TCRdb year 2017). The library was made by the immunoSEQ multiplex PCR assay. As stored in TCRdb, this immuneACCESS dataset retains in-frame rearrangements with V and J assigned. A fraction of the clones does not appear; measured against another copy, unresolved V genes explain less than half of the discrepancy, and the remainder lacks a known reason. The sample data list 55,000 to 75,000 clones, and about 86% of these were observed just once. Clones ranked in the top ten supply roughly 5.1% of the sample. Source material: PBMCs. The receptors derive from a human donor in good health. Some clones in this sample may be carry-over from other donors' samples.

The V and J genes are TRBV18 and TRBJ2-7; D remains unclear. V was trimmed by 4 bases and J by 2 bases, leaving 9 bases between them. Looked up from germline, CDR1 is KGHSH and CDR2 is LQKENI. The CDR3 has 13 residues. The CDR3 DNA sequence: TGTGCCAGCTCACACGAACAGACCTACGAGCAGTACTTC. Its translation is CASSHEQTYEQYF.

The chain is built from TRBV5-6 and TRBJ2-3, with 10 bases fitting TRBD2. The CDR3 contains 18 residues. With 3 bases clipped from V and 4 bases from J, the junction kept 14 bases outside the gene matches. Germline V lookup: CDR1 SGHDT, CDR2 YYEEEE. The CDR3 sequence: CASSWVAGSGGAADTQYF. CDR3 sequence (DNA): TGTGCCAGCAGCTGGGTCGCTGGGAGCGGGGGGGCAGCAGATACGCAGTATTTT.

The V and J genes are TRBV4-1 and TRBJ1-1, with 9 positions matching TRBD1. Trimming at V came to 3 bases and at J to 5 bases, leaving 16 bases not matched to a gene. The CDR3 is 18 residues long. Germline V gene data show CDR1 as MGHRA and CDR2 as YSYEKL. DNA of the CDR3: TGCGCCAGCAGCCATCCAACAGGGGGCGCTTTGTTGTGGACTGAAGCTTTCTTT. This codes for CASSHPTGGALLWTEAFF.

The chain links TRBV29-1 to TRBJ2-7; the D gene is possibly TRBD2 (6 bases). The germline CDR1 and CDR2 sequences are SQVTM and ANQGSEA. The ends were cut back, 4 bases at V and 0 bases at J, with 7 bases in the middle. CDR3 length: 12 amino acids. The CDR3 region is CSVVADSYEQYF. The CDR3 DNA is TGCAGCGTTGTAGCGGACTCCTACGAGCAGTACTTC.

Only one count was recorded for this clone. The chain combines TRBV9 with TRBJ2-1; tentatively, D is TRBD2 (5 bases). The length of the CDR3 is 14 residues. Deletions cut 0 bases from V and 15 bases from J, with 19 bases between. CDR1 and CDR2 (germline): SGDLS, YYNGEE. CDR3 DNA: TGTGCCAGCAGCGTAGGAACGCGGGCCGTTCGTCGGTTCTTC. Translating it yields CASSVGTRAVRRFF.

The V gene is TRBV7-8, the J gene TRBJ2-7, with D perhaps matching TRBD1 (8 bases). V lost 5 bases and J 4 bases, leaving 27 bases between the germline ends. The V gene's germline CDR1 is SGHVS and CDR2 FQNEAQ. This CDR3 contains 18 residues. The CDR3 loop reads CASSRDRGRRGGLYEQYF. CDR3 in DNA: TGTGCCAGCAGCCGTGACAGGGGCCGAAGGGGGGGGTTATACGAGCAGTACTTC.

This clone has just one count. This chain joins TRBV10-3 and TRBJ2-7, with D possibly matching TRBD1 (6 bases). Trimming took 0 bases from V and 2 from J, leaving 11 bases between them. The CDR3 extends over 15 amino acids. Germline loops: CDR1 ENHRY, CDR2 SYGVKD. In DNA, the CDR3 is TGTGCCATCAGTGAGTCCTCACAGGGAGCCTACGAGCAGTACTTC. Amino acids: CAISESSQGAYEQYF.

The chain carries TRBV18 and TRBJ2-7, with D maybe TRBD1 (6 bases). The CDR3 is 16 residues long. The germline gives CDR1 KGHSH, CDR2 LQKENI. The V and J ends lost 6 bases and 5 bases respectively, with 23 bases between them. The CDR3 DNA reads TGTGCCAGCTCCCCCGAGACGACGGCCAGGGGACACGAGCAGTACTTC. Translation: CASSPETTARGHEQYF.

The CDR3 protein is CASSIYPQRTGQGYSNQPQHF. The CDR3 DNA reads as TGTGCCAGTAGTATATACCCCCAACGGACAGGCCAGGGCTATAGCAATCAGCCCCAGCATTTT. The chain employs TRBV19 and TRBJ1-5; 7 bases align to TRBD1. The CDR3 is 21 residues long. The trim removed 2 bases at V and 0 bases at J, leaving 19 bases unmatched. CDR1 is LNHDA, CDR2 SQIVND, per germline (reference sequence).

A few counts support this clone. CDR3 residues: CASGLVYSLRGQTYEQYF. In DNA, the CDR3 is TGTGCTAGTGGTTTGGTATATAGTCTTAGGGGACAAACCTACGAGCAGTACTTC. V is TRBV12-5 and J is TRBJ2-7, with D maybe TRBD1 (6 bases). Trimming took 0 bases from V and 2 from J, leaving 20 bases between them. The CDR3 has 18 residues. From germline, CDR1 is LGHNT and CDR2 FRNRAP.

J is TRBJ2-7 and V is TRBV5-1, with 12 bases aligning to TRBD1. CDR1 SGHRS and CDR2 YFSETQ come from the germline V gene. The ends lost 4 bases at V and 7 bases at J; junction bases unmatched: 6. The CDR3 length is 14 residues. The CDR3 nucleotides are TGCGCCAGCAGCAGGGGACAGGGGGCAGGTGAGCAGTACTTC. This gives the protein CASSRGQGAGEQYF.

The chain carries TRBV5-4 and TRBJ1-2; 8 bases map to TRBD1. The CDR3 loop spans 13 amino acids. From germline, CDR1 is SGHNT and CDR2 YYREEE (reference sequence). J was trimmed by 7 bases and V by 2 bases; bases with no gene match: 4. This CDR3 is CASSFSGGGGYTF. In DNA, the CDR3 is TGTGCCAGCAGCTTTTCAGGGGGCGGTGGCTACACCTTC. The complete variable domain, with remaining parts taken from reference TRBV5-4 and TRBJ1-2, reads ETGVTQSPTHLIKTRGQQVTLRCSSQSGHNTVSWYQQALGQGPQFIFQYYREEENGRGNFPPRFSGLQFPNYSSELNVNALELDDSALYLCASSFSGGGGYTFGSGTRLTVV.

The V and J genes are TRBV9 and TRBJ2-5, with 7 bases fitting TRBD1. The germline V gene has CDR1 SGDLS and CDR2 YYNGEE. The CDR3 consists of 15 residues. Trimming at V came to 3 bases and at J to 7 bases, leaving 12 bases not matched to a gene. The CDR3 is CASSGTDRDEGTQYF. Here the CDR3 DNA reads TGTGCCAGCAGCGGGACCGACAGGGACGAAGGGACCCAGTACTTC.

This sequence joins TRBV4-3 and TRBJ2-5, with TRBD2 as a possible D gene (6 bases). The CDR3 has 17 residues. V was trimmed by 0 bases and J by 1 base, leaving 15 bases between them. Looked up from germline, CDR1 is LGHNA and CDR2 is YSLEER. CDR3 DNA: TGCGCCAGCAGCCAAGATCTTGGCGGGGCCTCCCAAGAGACCCAGTACTTC. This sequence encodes CASSQDLGGASQETQYF.

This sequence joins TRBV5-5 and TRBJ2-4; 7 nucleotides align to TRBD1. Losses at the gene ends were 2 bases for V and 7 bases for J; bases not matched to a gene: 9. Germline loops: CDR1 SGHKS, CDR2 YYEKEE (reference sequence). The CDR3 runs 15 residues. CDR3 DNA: TGTGCCAGCAGCTTAAGGGGGCGAGGGTCGAACATTCAGTACTTC. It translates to CASSLRGRGSNIQYF.

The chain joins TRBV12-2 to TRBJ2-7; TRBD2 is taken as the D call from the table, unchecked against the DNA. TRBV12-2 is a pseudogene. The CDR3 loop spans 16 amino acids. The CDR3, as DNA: TGTGCAAGTCGCCACAATCCCCGGGAGGGCCCCTACGAGCAGTACTTC. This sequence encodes CASRHNPREGPYEQYF.

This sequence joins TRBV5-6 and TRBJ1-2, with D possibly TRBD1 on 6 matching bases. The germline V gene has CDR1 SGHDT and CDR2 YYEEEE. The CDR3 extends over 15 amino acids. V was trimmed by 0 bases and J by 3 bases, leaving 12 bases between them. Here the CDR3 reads CASSLGFRGHYGYTF. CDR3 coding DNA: TGTGCCAGCAGCTTGGGGTTCAGGGGCCACTATGGCTACACCTTC.

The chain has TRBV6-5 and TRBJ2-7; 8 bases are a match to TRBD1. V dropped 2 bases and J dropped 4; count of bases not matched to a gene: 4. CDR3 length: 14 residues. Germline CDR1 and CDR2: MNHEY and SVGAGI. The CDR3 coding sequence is TGTGCCAGCAGTTACGCACAGGGGGTGTACGAGCAGTACTTC. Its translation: CASSYAQGVYEQYF.

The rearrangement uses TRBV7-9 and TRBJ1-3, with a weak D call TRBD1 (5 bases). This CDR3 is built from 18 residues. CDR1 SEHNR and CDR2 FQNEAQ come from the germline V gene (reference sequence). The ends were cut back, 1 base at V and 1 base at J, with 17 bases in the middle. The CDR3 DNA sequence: TGTGCCAGCAGCTTAGGGATGCACAGGAGATCATCTGGAAACACCATATATTTT. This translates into CASSLGMHRRSSGNTIYF. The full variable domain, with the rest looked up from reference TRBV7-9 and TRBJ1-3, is DTGVSQNPRHKITKRGQNVTFRCDPISEHNRLYWYRQTLGQGPEFLTYFQNEAQLEKSRLLSDRFSAERPKGSFSTLEIQRTEQGDSAMYLCASSLGMHRRSSGNTIYFGEGSWLTVV.

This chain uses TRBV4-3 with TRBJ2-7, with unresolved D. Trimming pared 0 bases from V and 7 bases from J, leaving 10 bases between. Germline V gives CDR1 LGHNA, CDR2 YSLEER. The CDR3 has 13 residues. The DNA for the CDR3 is TGCGCCAGCAGCCAAGAGTACGGTACGGAGCAGTACTTC. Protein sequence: CASSQEYGTEQYF.

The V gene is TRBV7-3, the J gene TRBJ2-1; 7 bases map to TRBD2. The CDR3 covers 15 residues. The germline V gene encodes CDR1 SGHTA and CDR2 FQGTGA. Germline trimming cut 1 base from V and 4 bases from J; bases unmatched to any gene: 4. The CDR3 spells CASSLITAGYNEQFF. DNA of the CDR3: TGTGCCAGCAGCTTAATTACAGCGGGGTACAATGAGCAGTTCTTC.

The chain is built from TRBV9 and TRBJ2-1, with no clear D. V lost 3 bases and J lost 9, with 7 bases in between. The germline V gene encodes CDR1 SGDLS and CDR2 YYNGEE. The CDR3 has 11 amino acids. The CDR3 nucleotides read TGTGCCAGCAGCGCATTCGGTGAGCAGTTCTTC. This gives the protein CASSAFGEQFF.

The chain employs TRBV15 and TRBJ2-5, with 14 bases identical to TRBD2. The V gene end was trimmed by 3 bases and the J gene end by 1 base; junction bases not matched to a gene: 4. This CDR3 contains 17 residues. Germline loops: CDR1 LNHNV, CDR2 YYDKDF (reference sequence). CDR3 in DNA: TGTGCCACCAGCAGTGGCGGGACTAGCGGGAGCCAAGAGACCCAGTACTTC. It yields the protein CATSSGGTSGSQETQYF.

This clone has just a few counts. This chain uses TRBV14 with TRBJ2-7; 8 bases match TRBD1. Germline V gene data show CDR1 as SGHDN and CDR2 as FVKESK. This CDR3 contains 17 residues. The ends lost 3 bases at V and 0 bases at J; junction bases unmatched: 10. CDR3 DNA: TGTGCCAGCAGCCACCCGGGGCAGGGGGCTAGCTCCTACGAGCAGTACTTC. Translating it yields CASSHPGQGASSYEQYF.

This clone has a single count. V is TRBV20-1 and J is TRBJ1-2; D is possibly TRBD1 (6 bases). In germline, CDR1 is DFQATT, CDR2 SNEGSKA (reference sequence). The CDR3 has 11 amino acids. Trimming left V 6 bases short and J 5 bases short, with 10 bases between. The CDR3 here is CSALGQYGYTF. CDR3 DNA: TGCAGTGCCCTTGGACAGTATGGCTACACCTTC.

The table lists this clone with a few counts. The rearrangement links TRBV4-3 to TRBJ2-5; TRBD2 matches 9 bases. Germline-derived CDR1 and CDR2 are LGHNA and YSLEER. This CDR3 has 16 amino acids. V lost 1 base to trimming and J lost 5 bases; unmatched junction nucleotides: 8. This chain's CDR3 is CASSQVLDLAGETQYF. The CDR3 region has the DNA TGCGCCAGCAGCCAAGTGTTGGATCTAGCGGGGGAGACCCAGTACTTC.

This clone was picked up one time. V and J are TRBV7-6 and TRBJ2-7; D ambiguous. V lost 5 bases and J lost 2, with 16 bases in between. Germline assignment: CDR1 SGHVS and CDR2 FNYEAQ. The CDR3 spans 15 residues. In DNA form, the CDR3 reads TGTGCCAGCAGCCGAGCTGAGTGGGCCACCTACGAGCAGTACTTC. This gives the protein CASSRAEWATYEQYF.

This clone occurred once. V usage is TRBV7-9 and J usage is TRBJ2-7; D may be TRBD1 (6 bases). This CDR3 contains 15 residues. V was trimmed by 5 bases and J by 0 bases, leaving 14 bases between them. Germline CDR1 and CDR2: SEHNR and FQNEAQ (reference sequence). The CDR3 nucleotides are TGTGCCAGCAGCCCCCGAGAGACAGGCTCCTACGAGCAGTACTTC. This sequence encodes CASSPRETGSYEQYF.

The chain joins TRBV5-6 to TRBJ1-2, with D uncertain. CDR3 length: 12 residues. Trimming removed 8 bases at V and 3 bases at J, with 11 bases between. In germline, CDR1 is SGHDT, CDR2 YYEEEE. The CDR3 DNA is TGTGCCAGTAGAACAGATGACTATGGCTACACCTTC. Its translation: CASRTDDYGYTF.

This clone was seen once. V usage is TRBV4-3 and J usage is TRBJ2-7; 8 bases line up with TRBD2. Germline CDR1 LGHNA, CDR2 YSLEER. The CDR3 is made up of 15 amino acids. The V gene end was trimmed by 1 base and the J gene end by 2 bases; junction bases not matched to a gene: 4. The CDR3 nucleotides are TGCGCCAGCAGCCAAGGGGGCGGGGGGACCTACGAGCAGTACTTC. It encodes CASSQGGGGTYEQYF.

CDR3: CASSWGGQGGIAEAFF. For the CDR3, the DNA is TGTGCCAGCAGTTGGGGGGGACAGGGGGGTATCGCTGAAGCTTTCTTT. The V gene is TRBV13, the J gene TRBJ1-1, with 11 bases that match TRBD1. Germline-derived CDR1 and CDR2 are PRHDT and FYEKMQ (reference sequence). The CDR3 consists of 16 residues. V trimming: 6 bases; J trimming: 6 bases; junction bases outside the gene matches: 12.